By frequency in the sample, the clone carrying this T cell receptor beta chain is medium-sized (0.01 to 0.1%). This entry comes from a study of blood T cell repertoires in COVID-19. The germline V and J ends were trimmed by 2 bases and 5 bases, with 16 bases remaining between them. CDR1 SGHKS and CDR2 YYEKEE come from the germline V gene (reference sequence). The CDR3 consists of 15 residues. Method: immunoSEQ multiplex PCR; TCRdb's copy keeps in-frame clones and lacks some. Seen here are 120,000 to 150,000 clones, roughly four fifths observed once, and the top ten hold 12% to 15%. The chain carries TRBV5-5 and TRBJ1-1; tentatively, D is TRBD1 (5 bases). The receptor's source is a human donor with acute or convalescent COVID-19. The donor label of this sample is uncertain. The specimen sequenced was peripheral blood. The CDR3 bases are TGTGCCAGCAGCTTCCCCGCCTCAGGGTTGACTGAAGCTTTCTTT. Its protein is CASSFPASGLTEAFF.